This record looks at one T cell receptor (beta chain) sequence and its context. Its antigen remains unidentified. Terminally differentiated effector memory CD45RA+ cells were excluded from the naive CD8 cells, which were CD45RO-negative and positively selected for CCR7. The sample originates from a study of shared clonotypes between healthy human individuals. Study summary: Each donor had three CD4 naive, three CD4 memory, two CD8 naive and one CD8 memory plate. The study, taken as a whole, reports: Unshared clonotypes carried lower generation probabilities than those common to all four donors. What naive subsets generally showed was a larger estimated richness than memory subsets showed. Blood was the sole source, and tissue repertoires probably differ.

Only in-frame clones appear in the TCRdb table, and some are missing; sequencing was by immunoSEQ multiplex PCR. The sample has around 2,100,000 clones; roughly 94% are singletons. CDR1 is SGHDT, CDR2 YYEEEE, per germline. The germline V and J ends were trimmed by 0 bases and 2 bases, with 11 bases remaining between them. The CDR3 is 15 residues long. The rearrangement joins TRBV5-6 to TRBJ1-2; no clear D gene. This sequence originates from a man between 18 and 35 years old in good health. The sample consisted of naive CD8+ T cells sorted from blood. CDR3 sequence reads: CASSLGGSVNYGYTF. CDR3 DNA sequence: TGTGCCAGCAGCTTGGGCGGCAGCGTAAACTATGGCTACACCTTC.